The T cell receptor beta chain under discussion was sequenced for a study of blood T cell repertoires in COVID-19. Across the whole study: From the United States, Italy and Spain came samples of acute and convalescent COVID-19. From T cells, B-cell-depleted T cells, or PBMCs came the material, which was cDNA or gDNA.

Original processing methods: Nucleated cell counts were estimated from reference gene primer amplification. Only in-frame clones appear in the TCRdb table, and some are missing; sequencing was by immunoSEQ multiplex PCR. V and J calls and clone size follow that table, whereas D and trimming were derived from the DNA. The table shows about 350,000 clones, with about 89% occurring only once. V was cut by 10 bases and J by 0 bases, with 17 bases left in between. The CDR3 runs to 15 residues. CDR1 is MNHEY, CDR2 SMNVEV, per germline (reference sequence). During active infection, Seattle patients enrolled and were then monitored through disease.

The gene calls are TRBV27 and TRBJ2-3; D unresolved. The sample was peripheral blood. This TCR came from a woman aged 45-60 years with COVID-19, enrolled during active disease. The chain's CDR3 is CATRDLDSSTDTQYF. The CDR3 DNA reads TGTGCCACCAGAGACTTGGATTCTAGCACAGATACGCAGTATTTT.